Given below is one TCR beta chain in context. What it recognizes is unknown. The sample is drawn from a study of T cell responses to AZD1222 COVID-19 vaccine. Overall study findings and caveats: Baseline serology detected seropositivity in only 5 to 7 AZD1222 recipients. None of the repertoires were sampled until the peak T cell response had passed. Vaccine-associated CD4 TCRs spanned spike, dominant at 160-218 and 743-854. Females made up more of the donors, who were largely white British, and clonal diversity may have come out too low.

Clones were read by immunoSEQ multiplex PCR, and TCRdb kept only the in-frame ones, dropping some. The repertoire holds approximately 120,000 clones, with 89% as singletons. This clonotype was sampled from an adult in good health. The material was peripheral blood, obtained on day 0 of AZD1222 vaccination.

The CDR3 loop reads CASSPRSRGAREKLFF. As DNA, the CDR3 is TGTGCCAGCAGCCCTCGTTCCCGGGGGGCGCGGGAAAAACTGTTTTTT. The V call is TRBV3-1 (or the pseudogene TRBV3-2), the J call TRBJ1-4; the D gene is possibly TRBD1 (6 bases). CDR3 length: 16 residues. Germline CDR1 LGHDT, CDR2 YNNKEL (reference sequence). V lost 4 bases and J 8 bases, leaving 20 bases between the germline ends.